Listed below are T cell receptor beta chains from one sample, sequenced in a study of blood T cell repertoires in COVID-19. Assay: immunoSEQ multiplex PCR; the TCRdb copy retains only in-frame clones and omits some. The data show about 250,000 clones, just over 85% seen once. The sequenced sample consisted of peripheral blood. These receptors all stem from a man aged 80 or over with acute or convalescent COVID-19. CDR3s include the opening cysteine and the closing phenylalanine or tryptophan. A D gene is named only where the DNA matches it firmly. Clone size is stated in some rows and not others, as once, few, many or a class when expanded.

J gene,V gene,clone size,D gene,CDR3 protein,CDR3 DNA
TRBJ1-2,TRBV5-1,.,.,CASSLTGNNYGYTF,TGCGCCAGCAGCTTAACAGGGAACAACTATGGCTACACCTTC
TRBJ1-1,TRBV18,.,TRBD1,CASSPISTGDMNTEAFF,TGTGCCAGCTCACCTATTTCGACAGGGGACATGAACACTGAAGCTTTCTTT
TRBJ2-2,TRBV25-1,.,TRBD2,CASSRISGSPGTGELFF,TGTGCCAGCAGTCGAATCAGCGGGAGCCCTGGCACCGGGGAGCTGTTTTTT
TRBJ1-4,TRBV27,.,.,CASSSQWATNEKLFF,TGTGCCAGTAGTTCACAGTGGGCAACTAATGAAAAACTGTTTTTT
TRBJ1-5,TRBV7-8,.,.,CASSPSGVSNQPQHF,TGTGCCAGCAGCCCCTCAGGGGTCAGCAATCAGCCCCAGCATTTT
TRBJ2-1,TRBV12-5,.,TRBD2,CASGPGGVAVYNEQFF,TGTGCTAGTGGTCCGGGGGGGGTAGCGGTCTACAATGAGCAGTTCTTC
TRBJ2-7,TRBV7-2,few,TRBD2,CASSPASGRDYEQYF,TGTGCCAGCAGCCCAGCTAGCGGGAGAGACTACGAGCAGTACTTC
TRBJ1-1,TRBV5-1,.,TRBD1,CASSLGQGINTEAFF,TGCGCCAGCAGCTTGGGACAGGGGATAAACACTGAAGCTTTCTTT
TRBJ2-7,TRBV10-2,once,.,CASSELYEQYF,TGCGCCAGCAGCGAACTCTACGAGCAGTACTTC
TRBJ2-1,TRBV2,.,.,CASRGNNEQFF,TGTGCCAGCCGAGGGAACAATGAGCAGTTCTTC
TRBJ2-1,TRBV6-6,once,TRBD1,CASSSLQGARDEQFF,TGTGCCAGCAGTTCGCTACAGGGGGCTAGGGATGAGCAGTTCTTC
TRBJ1-1,TRBV24-1,.,.,CATSENRNTEAFF,TGTGCCACCAGTGAGAACAGGAACACTGAAGCTTTCTTT
TRBJ2-3,TRBV7-7,.,.,CASSNSPTSTDTQYF,TGTGCTAGCAGCAACAGTCCCACTAGCACAGATACGCAGTATTTT
TRBJ2-3,TRBV7-2,once,TRBD2,CASSLDLAGGTDTQYF,TGTGCCAGCAGCTTAGATCTAGCGGGGGGCACAGATACGCAGTATTTT
TRBJ1-1,TRBV6-5,.,.,CASSYSITGFAEAFF,TGTGCCAGCAGTTACTCAATCACAGGGTTTGCTGAAGCTTTCTTT
TRBJ1-2,TRBV6-5,.,TRBD1,CASGKRQGSEYGYTF,TGTGCCAGCGGAAAAAGACAGGGCAGTGAATATGGCTACACCTTC
TRBJ2-5,TRBV5-1,once,TRBD1,CASSSVSGQGWETQYF,TGCGCCAGCAGCTCGGTTTCCGGACAGGGGTGGGAGACCCAGTACTTC
TRBJ1-2,TRBV28,.,.,CASSSGYGYTF,TGTGCCAGCAGTTCCGGCTATGGCTACACCTTC
TRBJ2-1,TRBV24-1,.,TRBD1,CATSERDRAYNEQFF,TGTGCCACCAGTGAACGGGACAGGGCTTACAATGAGCAGTTCTTC
TRBJ1-1,TRBV4-2,once,TRBD1,CASSYWTGGRNTEAFF,TGTGCCAGCAGCTACTGGACAGGGGGAAGGAACACTGAAGCTTTCTTT
TRBJ1-1,TRBV28,.,TRBD1,CASSSGGAGTEAFF,TGTGCCAGCAGTTCAGGGGGCGCGGGCACTGAAGCTTTCTTT
TRBJ2-3,TRBV19,.,TRBD1,CASSIWTGTSTDTQYF,TGTGCCAGTAGTATATGGACAGGGACTAGCACAGATACGCAGTATTTT
TRBJ1-1,TRBV5-4,.,TRBD1,CASSLSNAGGLEAFF,TGTGCCAGCAGCTTGAGTAATGCAGGGGGCCTTGAAGCTTTCTTT
TRBJ1-1,TRBV7-2,.,TRBD1,CASSSTGVSEAFF,TGTGCCAGCAGCTCGACAGGGGTGTCTGAAGCTTTCTTT
TRBJ2-7,TRBV5-4,.,TRBD2,CASSLSGSHEQYF,TGTGCCAGCAGCTTGAGCGGGAGCCACGAGCAGTACTTC
TRBJ1-2,TRBV19,.,TRBD1,CASSTGAGGYTF,TGTGCCAGTTCCACAGGGGCGGGAGGCTACACCTTC
TRBJ1-1,TRBV18,.,TRBD1,CASSPPTGAGTEAFF,TGTGCCAGCTCACCACCTACAGGGGCAGGCACTGAAGCTTTCTTT
TRBJ1-1,TRBV2,.,.,CASSKRGNRVNTEAFF,TGTGCCAGCAGTAAAAGGGGGAATAGGGTGAACACTGAAGCTTTCTTT
TRBJ2-7,TRBV7-9,.,TRBD2,CASSPQVSGRIGYEQYF,TGTGCCAGCAGCCCCCAGGTTAGCGGGAGAATTGGCTACGAGCAGTACTTC
TRBJ1-2,TRBV2,.,.,CATHGEGRYGYTF,TGTGCCACCCACGGGGAAGGGCGATATGGCTACACCTTC
TRBJ2-2,TRBV7-2,.,TRBD1,CASSTYGQGFGELFF,TGTGCCAGCAGTACATACGGACAGGGGTTCGGGGAGCTGTTTTTT